What follows are 10 T cell receptor beta chains derived from one specimen sequenced in a study of blood T cell repertoires in COVID-19 (TCRdb year 2020). Library creation used the immunoSEQ multiplex PCR assay. In its TCRdb copy, this immuneACCESS table keeps in-frame sequences only and misses some clones. Where compared with another copy, unresolved V genes explain less than half of these, and the others have no known cause. In all, the sample holds some 97,000 clones, and roughly 87% of those were seen once. The top ten constitute 7.4% of the sample. The sequencing input was peripheral blood. The receptors here all came from a man aged 25-40 years in a cohort sampled during active COVID-19.

J is TRBJ1-2 and V is TRBV5-1, with D uncertain. Trimming shortened V by 0 bases and J by 5 bases, and 17 bases separated the two germline ends. Germline V CDR1 and CDR2: SGHRS, YFSETQ. The CDR3 is made up of 16 amino acids. The CDR3: CASSLATRSQEYGYTF. The CDR3, as DNA: TGCGCCAGCAGCTTGGCTACGAGGAGCCAAGAGTATGGCTACACCTTC.

The V gene is TRBV30, the J gene TRBJ1-1; D is perhaps TRBD1 (5 bases). The V end lost 0 bases, the J end lost 11 bases, and 16 bases lay between the germline ends. This CDR3 is 13 amino acids long. CDR1 is GTSNPN, CDR2 SVGIG, per germline (reference sequence). The CDR3 region is CAWSVQVRARAFF. The CDR3 nucleotides read TGTGCCTGGAGTGTACAGGTTCGGGCGCGGGCTTTCTTT.

The chain employs TRBV12-3 or TRBV12-4 and TRBJ1-5, with D maybe TRBD1 (5 bases). The CDR3 is 13 residues long. With 5 bases removed from V and 3 bases from J, the gap between germline ends came to 8 bases. In DNA, the CDR3 is TGTGCCAGCAGTAGACAGCTCAATCAGCCCCAGCATTTT. Protein: CASSRQLNQPQHF.

The J gene is TRBJ1-2, the V gene TRBV19; D uncertain. The V gene lost 3 bases and the J gene lost 6 bases, with 11 bases spanning the gap. The CDR3 runs 13 residues. Germline V gives CDR1 LNHDA, CDR2 SQIVND (reference sequence). CDR3 amino acids: CASSIYGRDGYTF. The CDR3 DNA reads TGTGCCAGTAGTATTTATGGGCGAGATGGCTACACCTTC.

This clone was seen more than once but under ten times. The J gene is TRBJ2-7, the V gene TRBV19, with a possible D match to TRBD1 (6 bases). Germline V CDR1 and CDR2: LNHDA, SQIVND (reference sequence). V lost 1 base, J lost 3 bases, and 10 bases lay in between. CDR3 length equals 14 residues. As DNA, the CDR3 is TGTGCCAGTAGTATAGGAGGACAGTTCTACGAGCAGTACTTC. It encodes CASSIGGQFYEQYF.

The chain has TRBV6-5 and TRBJ1-2; D may be TRBD1 (5 bases). This CDR3 has 14 amino acids. The V gene lost 2 bases and the J gene lost 5 bases, with 12 bases spanning the gap. Germline V gene sequence: CDR1 MNHEY, CDR2 SVGAGI. CDR3: CASSYGARGYGYTF. DNA for the CDR3: TGTGCCAGCAGTTACGGGGCCCGGGGGTATGGCTACACCTTC.

The CDR3 region is CASSQFQSGGETDTQYF. The CDR3 DNA follows: TGCGCCAGCAGCCAATTTCAGTCGGGGGGGGAGACAGATACGCAGTATTTT. The rearrangement uses TRBV4-1 and TRBJ2-3; 8 bases agree with TRBD2. The V gene's germline CDR1 is MGHRA and CDR2 YSYEKL. This CDR3 has 17 amino acids. Trimming cost V 2 bases and J 3 bases; bases outside gene matches: 10.

This clone has just one count. The chain joins TRBV27 to TRBJ1-6; no reliable D call. Per the germline V gene, CDR1 is MNHEY and CDR2 is SMNVEV (reference sequence). V was shortened by 5 bases and J by 10 bases, with 18 bases between the two germline ends. There are 15 residues in the CDR3. The DNA of the CDR3 is TGTGCCAGCAGTCGGAGGGCGGGGTTGGGGTCACCCCTCCACTTT. Translating gives CASSRRAGLGSPLHF.

This chain links TRBV14 with TRBJ1-5; tentatively, D is TRBD1 (5 bases). Germline loops: CDR1 SGHDN, CDR2 FVKESK. This CDR3 spans 16 amino acids. Trimming shortened V by 3 bases and J by 4 bases, and 16 bases separated the two germline ends. In nucleotides, the CDR3 is TGTGCCAGCAGCCACGGGTGGGGGGGTTGGAATCAGCCCCAGCATTTT. Translated: CASSHGWGGWNQPQHF.

V is TRBV2 and J is TRBJ2-5, with 7 bases lining up with TRBD2. V was clipped by 4 bases and J by 1 base; unmatched bases: 6. From germline, CDR1 is SNHLY and CDR2 FYNNEI. The CDR3 is made up of 15 amino acids. The CDR3 loop is CASSVERGLQETQYF. CDR3 in DNA: TGTGCCAGCAGTGTGGAGCGGGGACTCCAAGAGACCCAGTACTTC.